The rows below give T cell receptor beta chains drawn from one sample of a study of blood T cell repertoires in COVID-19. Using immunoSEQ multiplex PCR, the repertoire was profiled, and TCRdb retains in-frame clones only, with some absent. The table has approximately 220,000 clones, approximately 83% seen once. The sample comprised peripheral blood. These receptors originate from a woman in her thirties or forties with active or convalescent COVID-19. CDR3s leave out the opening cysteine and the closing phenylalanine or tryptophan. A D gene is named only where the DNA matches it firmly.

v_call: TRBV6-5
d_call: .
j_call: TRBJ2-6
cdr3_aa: ASSLLPGANVLT

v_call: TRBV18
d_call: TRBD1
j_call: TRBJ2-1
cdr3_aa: ASSPPRGQQF

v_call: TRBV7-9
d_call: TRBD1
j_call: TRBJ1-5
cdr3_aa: ASSFGGGEPQH

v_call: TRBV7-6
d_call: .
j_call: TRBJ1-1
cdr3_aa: ASSLTGTEAF

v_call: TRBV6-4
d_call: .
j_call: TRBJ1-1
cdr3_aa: ASSPRPGHLNTEAF

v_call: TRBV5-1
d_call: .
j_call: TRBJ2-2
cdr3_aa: ASSSQGTNTGELF

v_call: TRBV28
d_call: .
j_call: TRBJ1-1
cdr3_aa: ASSLQGMSIAF

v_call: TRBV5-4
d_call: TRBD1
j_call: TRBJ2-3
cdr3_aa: ASSLGGRTGGFTDTQY

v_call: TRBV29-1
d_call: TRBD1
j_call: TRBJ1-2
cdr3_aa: SVEEDRARNYGYT

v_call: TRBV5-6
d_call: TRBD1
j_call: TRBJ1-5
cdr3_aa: ASSLAHRGSNQPQH

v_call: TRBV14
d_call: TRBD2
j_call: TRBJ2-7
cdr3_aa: ASSQGPSGGEDEQY

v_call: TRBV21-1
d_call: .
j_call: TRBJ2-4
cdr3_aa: ASILSGDSRPLLAKNIQY

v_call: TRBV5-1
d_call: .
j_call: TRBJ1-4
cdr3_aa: ASSLTVNEKLF

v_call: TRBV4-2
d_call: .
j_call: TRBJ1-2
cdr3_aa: ASSQEGQAPEGYT

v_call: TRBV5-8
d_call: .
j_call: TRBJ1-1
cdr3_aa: ASSFGPTGHQAF

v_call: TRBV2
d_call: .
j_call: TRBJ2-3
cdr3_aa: ASSNRRARTDTQY

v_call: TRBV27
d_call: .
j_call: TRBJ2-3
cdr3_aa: ASSLTGSTDTQY

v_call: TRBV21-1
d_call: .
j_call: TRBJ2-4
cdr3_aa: ASSKGLAGVMAKNIQY

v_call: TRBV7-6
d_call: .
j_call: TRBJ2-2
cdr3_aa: ASSLRTPNTGELF

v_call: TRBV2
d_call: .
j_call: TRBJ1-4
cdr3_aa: ASILARREKLF

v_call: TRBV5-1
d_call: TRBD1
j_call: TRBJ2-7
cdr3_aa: ASSFGDRGLSYEQY

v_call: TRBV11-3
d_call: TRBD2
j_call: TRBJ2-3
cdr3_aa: ASAGPGAGLAGDTQY

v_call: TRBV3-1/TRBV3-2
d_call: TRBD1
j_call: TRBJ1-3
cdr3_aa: ASSRGQGSPGNTIY

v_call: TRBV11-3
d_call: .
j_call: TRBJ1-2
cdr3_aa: ASSSTTQVAGYT

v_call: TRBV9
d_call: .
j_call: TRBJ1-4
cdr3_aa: ASSRDKVDEKLF

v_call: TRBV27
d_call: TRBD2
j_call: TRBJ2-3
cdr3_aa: ASSLNSGGTDTQY

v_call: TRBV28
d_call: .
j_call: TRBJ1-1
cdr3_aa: ASSPPEGVGF

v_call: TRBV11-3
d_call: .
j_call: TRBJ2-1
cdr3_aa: ASSLERPNSYNEQF

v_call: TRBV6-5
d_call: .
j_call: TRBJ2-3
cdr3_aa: ASSYAVGGGQDTQY

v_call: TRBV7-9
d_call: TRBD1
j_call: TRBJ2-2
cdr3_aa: ASGNRGTGELF

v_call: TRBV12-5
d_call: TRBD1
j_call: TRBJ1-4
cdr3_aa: ASGSSTGGNEKLF

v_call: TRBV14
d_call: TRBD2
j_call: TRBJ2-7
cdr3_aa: ASSRWTSGSAWNEQY

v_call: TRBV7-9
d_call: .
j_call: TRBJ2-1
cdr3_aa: ASARDGPPSI

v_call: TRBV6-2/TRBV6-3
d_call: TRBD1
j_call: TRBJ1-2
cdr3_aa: ASSYPDRVYGYT

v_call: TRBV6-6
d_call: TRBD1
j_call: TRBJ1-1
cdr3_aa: ASSRGQGYTEAF

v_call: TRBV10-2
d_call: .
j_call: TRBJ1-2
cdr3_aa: ASSELQGRDGYT

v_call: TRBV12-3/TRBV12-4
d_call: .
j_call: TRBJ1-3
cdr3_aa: ASSTRGLDTIY

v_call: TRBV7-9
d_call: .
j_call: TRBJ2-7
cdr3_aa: ASSPSSYEQY

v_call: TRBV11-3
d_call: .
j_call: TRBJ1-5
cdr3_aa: ASSQDGDQPQH

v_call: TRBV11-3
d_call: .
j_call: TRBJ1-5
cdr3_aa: ASSLNSGSDQPQH

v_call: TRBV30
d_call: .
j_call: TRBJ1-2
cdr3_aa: AQHEGNPSYGYT

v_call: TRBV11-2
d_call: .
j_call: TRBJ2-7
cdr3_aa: ASSLDPTGYEQY

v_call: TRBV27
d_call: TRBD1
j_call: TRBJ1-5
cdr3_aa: ASSAVDRQVRPQH